Reported below is one T cell receptor (beta chain). This sample is part of a study of control samples from healthy donors and cancer patients. TCRdb's copy holds only in-frame clones and misses some; the assay was immunoSEQ multiplex PCR. The table shows about 90,000 clones, with roughly 93% occurring only once. There are 18 residues in the CDR3. The receptor was isolated from a woman in her 30s in good health. The gene calls are TRBV12-1 and TRBJ2-5; the D call in the table, TRBD2, was not verified against the DNA. TRBV12-1 has pseudogene status. The source material was blood. The CDR3 loop is CASSFDGLLAGPQETQYF. The CDR3 DNA reads TGTGCCAGCAGCTTTGACGGCCTTCTAGCGGGACCTCAAGAGACCCAGTACTTC.